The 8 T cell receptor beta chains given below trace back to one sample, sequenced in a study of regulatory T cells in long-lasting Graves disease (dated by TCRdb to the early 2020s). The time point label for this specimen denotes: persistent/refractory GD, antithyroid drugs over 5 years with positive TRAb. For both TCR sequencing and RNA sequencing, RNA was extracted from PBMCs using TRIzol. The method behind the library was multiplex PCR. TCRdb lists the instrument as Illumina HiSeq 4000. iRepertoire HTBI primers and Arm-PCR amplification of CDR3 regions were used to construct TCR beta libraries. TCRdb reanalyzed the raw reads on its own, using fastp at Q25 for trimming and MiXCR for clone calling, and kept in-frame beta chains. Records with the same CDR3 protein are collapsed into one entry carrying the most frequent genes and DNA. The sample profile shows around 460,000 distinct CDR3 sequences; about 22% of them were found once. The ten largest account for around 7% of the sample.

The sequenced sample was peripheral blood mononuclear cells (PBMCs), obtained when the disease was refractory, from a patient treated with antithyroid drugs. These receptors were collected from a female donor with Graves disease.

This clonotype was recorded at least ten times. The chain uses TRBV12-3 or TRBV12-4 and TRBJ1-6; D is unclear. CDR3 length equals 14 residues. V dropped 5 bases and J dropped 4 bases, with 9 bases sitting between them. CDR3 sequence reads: CASSIGPYNSPLHF. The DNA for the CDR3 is TGTGCCAGCAGTATTGGGCCTTATAATTCACCCCTCCACTTT.

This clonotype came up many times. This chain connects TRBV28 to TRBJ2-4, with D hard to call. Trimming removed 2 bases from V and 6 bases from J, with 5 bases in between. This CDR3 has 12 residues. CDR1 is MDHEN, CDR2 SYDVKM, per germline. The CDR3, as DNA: TGTGCCAGCAGTTTAAACAGAAACATTCAGTACTTC. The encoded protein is CASSLNRNIQYF.

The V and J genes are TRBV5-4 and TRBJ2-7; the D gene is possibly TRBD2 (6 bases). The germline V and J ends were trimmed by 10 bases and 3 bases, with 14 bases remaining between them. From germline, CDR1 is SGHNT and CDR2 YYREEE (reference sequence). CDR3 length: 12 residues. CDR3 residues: CAGSHGGYEQYF. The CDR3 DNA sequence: TGTGCCGGCTCACACGGGGGCTACGAGCAGTACTTC.

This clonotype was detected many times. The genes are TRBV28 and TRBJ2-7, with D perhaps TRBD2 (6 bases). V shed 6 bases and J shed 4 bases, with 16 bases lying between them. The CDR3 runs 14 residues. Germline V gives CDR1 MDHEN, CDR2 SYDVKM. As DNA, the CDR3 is TGTGCCAGCAGACCTACCGGGACTGGATACGAGCAGTACTTC. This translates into CASRPTGTGYEQYF.

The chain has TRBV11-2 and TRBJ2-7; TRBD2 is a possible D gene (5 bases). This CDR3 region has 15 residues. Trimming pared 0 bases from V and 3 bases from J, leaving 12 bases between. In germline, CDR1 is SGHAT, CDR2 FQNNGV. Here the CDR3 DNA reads TGTGCCAGCAGCTTAGAGTGGGAGAAAGGCTACGAGCAGTACTTC. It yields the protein CASSLEWEKGYEQYF.

As DNA, the CDR3 is TGTGCCAGCTCACCAAGGGCGGGAGCCCACGAGCAGTACTTC. This sequence encodes CASSPRAGAHEQYF. This chain uses TRBV18 with TRBJ2-7, with 7 nucleotides matching TRBD2. CDR3 size: 14 residues. The J segment lost 5 bases and the V segment lost 2 bases, leaving 6 bases of the junction unmatched. Germline CDR1 and CDR2: KGHSH and LQKENI.

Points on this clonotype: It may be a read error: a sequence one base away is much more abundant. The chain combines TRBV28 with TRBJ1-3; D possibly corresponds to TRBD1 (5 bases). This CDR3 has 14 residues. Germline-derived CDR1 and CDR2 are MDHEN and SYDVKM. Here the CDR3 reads CASGDVGSGNIIYF. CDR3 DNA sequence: TGTGCCAGCGGGGACGTCGGCTCTGGAAACATCATATATTTT.

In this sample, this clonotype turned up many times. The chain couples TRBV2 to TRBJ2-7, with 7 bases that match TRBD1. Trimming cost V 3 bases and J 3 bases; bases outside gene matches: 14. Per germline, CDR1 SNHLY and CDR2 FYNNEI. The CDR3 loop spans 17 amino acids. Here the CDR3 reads CASSDAELRYRGYEQYF. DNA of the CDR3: TGTGCCAGCAGTGATGCGGAACTTAGGTACAGGGGCTACGAGCAGTACTTC.